The clone carrying this T cell receptor (beta chain) was seen just once. The antigen is unknown. The CDR3 is 13 residues long. V shed 5 bases and J shed 8 bases, with 12 bases lying between them. CDR1 and CDR2 from the germline V gene are SNHLY and FYNNEI. The source of the sample is a study of graft-versus-host responses after intestinal transplantation. Study context: Multivisceral, liver-intestinal, or isolated intestinal transplants were given to recipients. Recipients uniformly received anti-thymocyte globulin induction, followed by tacrolimus and steroids for roughly 3 years. Study-level findings and limits: Recipient marrow held GvH clones, some first seen in ileum or blood. Declining HvG levels early post-transplant were linked to peak circulating GvH clone levels.

The data were produced by immunoSEQ multiplex PCR, yet TCRdb's version contains in-frame clones alone and is incomplete. The repertoire consists of approximately 90,000 clones, with 90% to 95% occurring once and the leading ten covering roughly 6%. This sequence originates from a human donor who received an intestinal transplant. The rearrangement joins TRBV2 to TRBJ1-4, with D uncertain. The sequencing here drew on unstimulated CD8+ T cells sorted from spleen or lymph node cells, taken before intestinal transplant. CDR3 sequence reads: CASSYELGEKLFF. DNA for the CDR3: TGTGCCAGCAGTTACGAACTGGGGGAAAAACTGTTTTTT.